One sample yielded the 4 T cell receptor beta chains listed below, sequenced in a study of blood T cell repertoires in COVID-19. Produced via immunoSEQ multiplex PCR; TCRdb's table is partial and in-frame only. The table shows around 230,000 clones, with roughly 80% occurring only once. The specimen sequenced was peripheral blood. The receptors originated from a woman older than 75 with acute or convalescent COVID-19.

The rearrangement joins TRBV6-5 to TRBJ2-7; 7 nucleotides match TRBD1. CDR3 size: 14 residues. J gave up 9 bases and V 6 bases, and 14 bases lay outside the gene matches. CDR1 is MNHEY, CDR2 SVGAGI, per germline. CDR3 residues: CASSHGTVFLGQYF. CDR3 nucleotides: TGTGCCAGCAGCCACGGGACAGTGTTTCTCGGGCAGTACTTC.

DNA of the CDR3: TGTGCCAGCAGCTTAGTAGCGCCCCGGGGAGCAGATACGCAGTATTTT. Its protein is CASSLVAPRGADTQYF. This sequence joins TRBV11-2 and TRBJ2-3; D is possibly TRBD2 (5 bases). V was clipped by 1 base and J by 4 bases, with 15 bases between them. The CDR3 loop spans 16 amino acids. CDR1 and CDR2 (germline): SGHAT, FQNNGV.

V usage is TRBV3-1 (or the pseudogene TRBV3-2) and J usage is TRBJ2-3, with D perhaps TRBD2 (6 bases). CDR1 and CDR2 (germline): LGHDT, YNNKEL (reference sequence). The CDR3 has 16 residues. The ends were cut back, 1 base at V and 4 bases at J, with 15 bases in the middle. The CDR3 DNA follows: TGTGCCAGCAGCCAAGTCGAGACTAGTTGGGCAGATACGCAGTATTTT. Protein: CASSQVETSWADTQYF.

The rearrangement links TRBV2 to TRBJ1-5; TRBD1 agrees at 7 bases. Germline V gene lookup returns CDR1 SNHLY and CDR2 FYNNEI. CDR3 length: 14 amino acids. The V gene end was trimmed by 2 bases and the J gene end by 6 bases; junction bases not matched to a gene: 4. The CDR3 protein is CASSERTGGQPQHF. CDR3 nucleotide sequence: TGTGCCAGCAGTGAAAGGACAGGTGGTCAGCCCCAGCATTTT.